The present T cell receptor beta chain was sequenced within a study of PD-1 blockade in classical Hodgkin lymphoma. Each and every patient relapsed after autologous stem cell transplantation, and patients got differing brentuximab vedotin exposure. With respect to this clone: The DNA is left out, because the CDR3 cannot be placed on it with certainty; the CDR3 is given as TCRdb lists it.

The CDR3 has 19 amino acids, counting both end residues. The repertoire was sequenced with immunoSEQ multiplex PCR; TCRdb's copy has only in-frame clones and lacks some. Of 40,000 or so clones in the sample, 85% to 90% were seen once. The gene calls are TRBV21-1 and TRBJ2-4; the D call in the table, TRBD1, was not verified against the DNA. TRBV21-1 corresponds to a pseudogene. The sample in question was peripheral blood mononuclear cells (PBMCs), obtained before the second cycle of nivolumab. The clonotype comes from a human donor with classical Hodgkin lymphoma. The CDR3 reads CASSKVGTGTPGTKNIQYF.